The sequence of this TCR beta chain was determined in a study of PD-1 blockade in classical Hodgkin lymphoma. Study-level findings and limits: No one has yet defined what causes the repertoire differences, which may be disease activity or prior therapy.

Concerning this clone: The antigen is unknown.

The assay was immunoSEQ multiplex PCR, and TCRdb's table has in-frame clones only and misses some. The sample carries some 21,000 clones, roughly 94% recorded once. The V and J ends lost 6 bases and 7 bases respectively, with 22 bases between them. Germline loops: CDR1 MNHEY, CDR2 SVGAGI. This CDR3 contains 15 residues. Time point meaning: newly diagnosed, previously untreated cHL patient sample. This clonotype was obtained from a human donor with classical Hodgkin lymphoma. The sequenced sample consisted of peripheral blood mononuclear cells (PBMCs). J is TRBJ2-7 and V is TRBV6-5; no firm D call. CDR3 residues: CASRGGEWQVGEQYF. Here the CDR3 DNA reads TGTGCCAGCAGGGGCGGCGAATGGCAGGTTGGGGAGCAGTACTTC.